The 10 T cell receptor beta chains below come from one sample, sequenced in a study of T cells in Graves' hyperthyroidism and ophthalmopathy. Using RNA transcripts as the source, TCR beta CDR3 regions were amplified. First-round RT-PCR with HTBI primers amplified the TCR CDR3 region. TCRdb re-called the multiplex PCR reads with MiXCR, one entry per CDR3 protein. The table has hundreds of thousands of distinct CDR3 sequences, 13% seen once; the top ten hold around a tenth. The sequenced sample was blood. These receptors all come from a woman aged 18-29 years with Graves' hyperthyroidism.

The table lists this clonotype with a few counts. V usage is TRBV4-1 and J usage is TRBJ2-2, with no clear D. Germline assignment: CDR1 MGHRA and CDR2 YSYEKL. The CDR3 totals 16 residues. V was cut by 4 bases and J by 3 bases, with 15 bases left in between. In DNA form, the CDR3 reads TGCGCCAGCAGCCTTTACCTTCAGGTCCACACCGGGGAGCTGTTTTTT. Its translation is CASSLYLQVHTGELFF.

This clonotype was picked up many times. This sequence joins TRBV20-1 and TRBJ2-1; D possibly corresponds to TRBD2 (6 bases). The CDR3 contains 15 residues. CDR1 is DFQATT and CDR2 is SNEGSKA in the germline V gene (reference sequence). Deletions cut 5 bases from V and 2 bases from J, with 16 bases between. In DNA, the CDR3 is TGCAGTGCTCCATCCCGGGACTTCCCCTACAATGAGCAGTTCTTC. Protein: CSAPSRDFPYNEQFF.

This clonotype has at least ten counts. V usage is TRBV12-3 or TRBV12-4 and J usage is TRBJ1-2; D ambiguous. Trimming stripped 6 bases from V and 4 bases from J, with 18 bases between. This CDR3 contains 15 residues. CDR3 amino acids: CASRSLSRAGYGYTF. The CDR3 DNA reads as TGTGCCAGCAGGTCTCTATCTAGAGCGGGCTATGGCTACACCTTC.

This clonotype was seen many times. V is TRBV30 and J is TRBJ1-1, with D unresolved. Germline CDR1 and CDR2: GTSNPN and SVGIG (reference sequence). Trimming shortened V by 0 bases and J by 8 bases, and 13 bases separated the two germline ends. CDR3 length: 13 amino acids. For the CDR3, the DNA is TGTGCCTGGAGTGTACTAGGAGGGTTCGAAGCTTTCTTT. This encodes CAWSVLGGFEAFF. The complete variable domain, with remaining parts taken from reference TRBV30 and TRBJ1-1, reads SQTIHQWPATLVQPVGSPLSLECTVEGTSNPNLYWYRQAAGRGLQLLFYSVGIGQISSEVPQNLSASRPQDRQFILSSKKLLLSDSGFYLCAWSVLGGFEAFFGQGTRLTVV.

The sample holds a few counts of this clonotype. The chain employs TRBV4-2 and TRBJ2-1; TRBD1 might be the D (5 bases). There are 17 residues in the CDR3. CDR1 is LGHNA, CDR2 YNFKEQ, per germline. Trimming cost V 0 bases and J 12 bases, with 24 bases left between them. The CDR3 spells CASSQEVQQTLPRGQFF. The CDR3 coding sequence is TGTGCCAGCAGCCAAGAAGTGCAGCAGACTCTCCCAAGGGGGCAGTTCTTC.

The chain employs TRBV9 and TRBJ1-4; D perhaps matches TRBD1 (6 bases). The V gene lost 3 bases and the J gene lost 0 bases, with 12 bases spanning the gap. The CDR3 covers 16 residues. CDR1 and CDR2 from the germline V gene are SGDLS and YYNGEE. The chain's CDR3 is CASSEGNRATNEKLFF. In DNA, the CDR3 is TGTGCCAGCAGCGAGGGGAACAGGGCAACTAATGAAAAACTGTTTTTT.

This clonotype showed up many times. The chain uses TRBV29-1 and TRBJ2-7; D is perhaps TRBD1 (6 bases). CDR1 is SQVTM and CDR2 is ANQGSEA in the germline V gene. V was trimmed by 7 bases and J by 2 bases, leaving 15 bases between them. There are 13 residues in the CDR3. The CDR3 reads CSAAGQTTYEQYF. The DNA for the CDR3 is TGCAGCGCCGCCGGACAGACTACCTACGAGCAGTACTTC.

This clonotype was picked up many times. The chain recombines TRBV6-1 with TRBJ2-2; possible D gene TRBD1, 6 bases. The germline V and J ends were trimmed by 4 bases and 5 bases, with 17 bases remaining between them. Germline V gives CDR1 MNHNS, CDR2 SASEGT. This CDR3 is built from 16 residues. Written as DNA, the CDR3 is TGTGCCAGCAGTGGCGCCCCGGGACAAGGGACCGGGGAGCTGTTTTTT. This encodes CASSGAPGQGTGELFF.

This clonotype was seen repeatedly, ten times or more. The chain links TRBV28 to TRBJ1-1, with TRBD1 matching 7 bases. The CDR3 covers 13 residues. Germline-derived CDR1 and CDR2 are MDHEN and SYDVKM. With V trimmed by 5 bases and J by 6 bases, 6 bases remained unmatched. CDR3 residues: CASSIGTAPEAFF. The CDR3 DNA follows: TGTGCCAGCAGTATCGGGACAGCGCCTGAAGCTTTCTTT.

As to this clonotype: This may come from a read error, since a much larger clone is one base off. The V gene is TRBV2, the J gene TRBJ2-5; D is unresolved. Germline V gene sequence: CDR1 SNHLY, CDR2 FYNNEI. This CDR3 has 16 amino acids. V gave up 7 bases and J gave up 4 bases, with 22 bases separating them. The CDR3 coding sequence is TGTGCCAGCACCTCGGGCGTCTCGGAGACCCTAGAGACCCAGTACTTC. This gives the protein CASTSGVSETLETQYF.